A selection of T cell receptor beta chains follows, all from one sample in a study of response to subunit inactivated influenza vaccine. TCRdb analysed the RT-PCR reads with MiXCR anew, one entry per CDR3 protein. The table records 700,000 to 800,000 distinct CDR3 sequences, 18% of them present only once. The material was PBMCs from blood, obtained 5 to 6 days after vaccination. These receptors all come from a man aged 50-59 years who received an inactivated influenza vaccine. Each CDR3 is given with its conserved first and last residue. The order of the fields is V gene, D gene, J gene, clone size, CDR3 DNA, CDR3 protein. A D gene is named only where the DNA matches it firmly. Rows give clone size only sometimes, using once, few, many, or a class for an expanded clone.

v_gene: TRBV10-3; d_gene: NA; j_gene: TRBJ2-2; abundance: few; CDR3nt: TGTGCCATCGCGGAGGCGGGAGGGGAGCTGTTTTTT; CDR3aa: CAIAEAGGELFF
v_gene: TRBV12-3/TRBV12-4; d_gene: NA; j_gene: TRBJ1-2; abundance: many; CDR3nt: TGTGCCAGCAGTTTACAGCGAGCTAACTATGGCTACACCTTC; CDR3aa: CASSLQRANYGYTF
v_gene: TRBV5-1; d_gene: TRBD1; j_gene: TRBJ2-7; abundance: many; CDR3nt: TGTGCCAGCAGTCCGGGACAGCCTTACGAGCAGTACTTC; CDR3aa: CASSPGQPYEQYF
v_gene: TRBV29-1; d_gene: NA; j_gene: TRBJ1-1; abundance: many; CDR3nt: TGCAGCGTCGTACTAACTGAAGCTTTCTTT; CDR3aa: CSVVLTEAFF
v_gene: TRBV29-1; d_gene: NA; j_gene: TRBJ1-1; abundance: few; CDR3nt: TGCAGCGTTGACGGACCAGGGGTCTTT; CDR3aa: CSVDGPGVF
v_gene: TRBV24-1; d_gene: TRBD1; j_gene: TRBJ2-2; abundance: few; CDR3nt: TGTGCCACCAGTGATCCGGGACAGGGAAACACCGGGGAGCTGTTTTTT; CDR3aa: CATSDPGQGNTGELFF
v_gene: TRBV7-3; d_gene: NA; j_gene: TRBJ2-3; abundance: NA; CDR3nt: TGTGCCAGCAGCTCTAAGACAGGGCGGGCTAGCGGCACAGATACGCAGTATTTT; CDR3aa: CASSSKTGRASGTDTQYF
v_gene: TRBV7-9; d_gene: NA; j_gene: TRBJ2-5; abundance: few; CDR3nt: TGTGCCAGCAGTTTAGACTTGTTTTCGGAGACCCAGTACTTC; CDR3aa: CASSLDLFSETQYF
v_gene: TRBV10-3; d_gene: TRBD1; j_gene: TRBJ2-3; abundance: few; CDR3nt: TGTGCCATCAGTGAGAACACAGGGGTTCAGGGAGATACGCAGTATTTT; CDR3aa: CAISENTGVQGDTQYF
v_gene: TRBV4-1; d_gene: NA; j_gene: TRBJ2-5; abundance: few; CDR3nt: TGCGCCAGCAGCCGGACCGGGGTACAAGAGACCCAGTACTTC; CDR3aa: CASSRTGVQETQYF
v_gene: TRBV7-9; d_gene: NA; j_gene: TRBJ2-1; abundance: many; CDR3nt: TGTGCCAGCAGCTCCGGAGGGCCCTACAATGAGCAGTTCTTC; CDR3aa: CASSSGGPYNEQFF
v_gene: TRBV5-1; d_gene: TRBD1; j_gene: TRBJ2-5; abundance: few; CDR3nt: TGCGCCAGCAGAGACGGGACAGGGGGTGAGACCCAGTACTTC; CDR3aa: CASRDGTGGETQYF
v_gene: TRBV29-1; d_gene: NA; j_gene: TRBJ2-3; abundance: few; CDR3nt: TGCAGCGCCACCCTTAGGGATACGCAGTATTTT; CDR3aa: CSATLRDTQYF
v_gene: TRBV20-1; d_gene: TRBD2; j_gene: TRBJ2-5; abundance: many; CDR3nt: TGCAGTGCTTTTTGGACTAGCGGAAAAGAGACCCAGTACTTC; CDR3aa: CSAFWTSGKETQYF
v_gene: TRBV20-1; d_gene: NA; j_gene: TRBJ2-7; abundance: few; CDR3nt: TGCAGTGCTCCTTTTGGCTACGAGCAGTACTTC; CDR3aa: CSAPFGYEQYF
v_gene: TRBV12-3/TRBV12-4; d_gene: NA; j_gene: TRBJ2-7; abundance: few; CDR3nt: TGTGCCAGCAGTTCCCAGGGAAGGCAGTACTTC; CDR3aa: CASSSQGRQYF
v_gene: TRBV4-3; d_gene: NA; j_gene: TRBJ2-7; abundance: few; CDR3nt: TGCGCCAGCAGCCAACAGGGAACGGGCGAGCAGTACTTC; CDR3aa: CASSQQGTGEQYF
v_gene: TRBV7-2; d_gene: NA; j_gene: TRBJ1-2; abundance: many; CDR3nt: TGTGCCAGCAGCTTAGGAAGAGCAGGACGGGTTTATGGCTACACCTTC; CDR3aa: CASSLGRAGRVYGYTF
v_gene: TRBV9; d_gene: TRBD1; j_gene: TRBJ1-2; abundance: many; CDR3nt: TGTGCCAGCAGCGTAGAATTCACAGGGGTCCACTATGGCTACACCTTC; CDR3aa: CASSVEFTGVHYGYTF
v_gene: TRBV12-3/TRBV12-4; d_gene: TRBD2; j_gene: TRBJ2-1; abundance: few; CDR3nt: TGTGCCAGCAGTTATATCCGGGGGGGCCGCGATGAGCAGTTCTTC; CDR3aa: CASSYIRGGRDEQFF
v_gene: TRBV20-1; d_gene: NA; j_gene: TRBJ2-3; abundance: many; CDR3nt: TGCAGTGCTAGCCTGGGGGGGACAGTGGCGCAGTATTTT; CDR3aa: CSASLGGTVAQYF
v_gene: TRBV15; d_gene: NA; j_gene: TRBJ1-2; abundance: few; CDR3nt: TGTGCCACCAGCAGGCGGGGAATAAACTATGGCTACACCTTC; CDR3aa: CATSRRGINYGYTF
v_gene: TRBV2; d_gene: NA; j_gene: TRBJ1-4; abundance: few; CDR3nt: TGTGCCAGCAGAATCGCCGGCGGTGCAACTAATGAAAAACTGTTTTTT; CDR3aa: CASRIAGGATNEKLFF
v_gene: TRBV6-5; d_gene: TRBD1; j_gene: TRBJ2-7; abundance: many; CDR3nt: TGTGCCAGCAGTTACTCGTGGACAGGGGGCTACGAGCAGTACTTC; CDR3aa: CASSYSWTGGYEQYF
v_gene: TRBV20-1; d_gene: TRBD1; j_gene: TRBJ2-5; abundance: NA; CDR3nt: TGCAGTGCAATCGTACAGGGGAGTGAGACCCAGTACTTC; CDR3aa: CSAIVQGSETQYF
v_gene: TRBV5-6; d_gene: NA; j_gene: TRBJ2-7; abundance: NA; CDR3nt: TGTGCCAGCAGCTTGGGCGTCAACGACTACGAGCAGTACTTC; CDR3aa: CASSLGVNDYEQYF
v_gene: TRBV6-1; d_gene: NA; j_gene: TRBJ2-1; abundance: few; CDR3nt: TGTGCCAGCAGCACTTATGGGGGGGCGTCCTACAATGAGCAGTTCTTC; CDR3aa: CASSTYGGASYNEQFF
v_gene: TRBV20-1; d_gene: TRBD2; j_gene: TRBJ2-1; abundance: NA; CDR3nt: TGCAGTGCTAGACCGACTAGCGGGACCTACAATGAGCAGTTCTTC; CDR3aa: CSARPTSGTYNEQFF
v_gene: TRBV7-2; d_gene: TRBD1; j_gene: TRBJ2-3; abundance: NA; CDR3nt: TGTGCCAGCAGCAAGTCGACAGGGGGCGGCACAGATACGCAGTATTTT; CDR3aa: CASSKSTGGGTDTQYF
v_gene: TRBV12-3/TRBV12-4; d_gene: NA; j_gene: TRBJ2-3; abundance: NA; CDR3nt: TGTGCCAGCAGTGTATCCAATACGCAGTATTTT; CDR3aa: CASSVSNTQYF
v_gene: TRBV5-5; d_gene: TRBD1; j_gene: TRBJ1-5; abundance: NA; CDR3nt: TGTGCCAGCAGCTTGGCGGGACAGGGAGAGGGGGTAAATCAGCCCCAGCATTTT; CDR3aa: CASSLAGQGEGVNQPQHF
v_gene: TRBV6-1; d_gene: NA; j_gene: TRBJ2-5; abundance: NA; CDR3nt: TGTGCCAGCAGTCCAGGTCCCGGTCGGACCCAGTACTTC; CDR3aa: CASSPGPGRTQYF
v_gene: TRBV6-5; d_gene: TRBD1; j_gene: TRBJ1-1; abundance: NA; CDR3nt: TGTGCCAGCAGTTACGACACAGGGGGCGCGACTGAAGCTTTCTTT; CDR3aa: CASSYDTGGATEAFF
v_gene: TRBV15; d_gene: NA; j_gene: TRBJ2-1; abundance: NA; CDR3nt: TGTGCCACCAGCAGAGATTTATGGGGGACCGTAAGAAACAATGAGCAGTTCTTC; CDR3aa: CATSRDLWGTVRNNEQFF
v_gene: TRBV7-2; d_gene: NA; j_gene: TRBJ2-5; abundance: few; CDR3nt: TGTGCCAGCCGCCCGCCGACGGACCGGACCCAGTACTTC; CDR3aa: CASRPPTDRTQYF
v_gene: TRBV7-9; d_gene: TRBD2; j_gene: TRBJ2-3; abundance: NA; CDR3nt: TGTGCCAGCAGCGGGCGGACTAGCGGGATCACAGATACGCAGTATTTT; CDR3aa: CASSGRTSGITDTQYF
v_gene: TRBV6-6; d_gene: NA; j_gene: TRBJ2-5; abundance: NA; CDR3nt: TGTGCCAGCAGTTACCAGGGTCAGGAGACCCAGTACTTC; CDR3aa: CASSYQGQETQYF
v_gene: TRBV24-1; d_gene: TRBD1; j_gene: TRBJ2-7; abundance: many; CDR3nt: TGTGCCACCAGTGATTCCGGGACAGAATACGAGCAGTACTTC; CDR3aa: CATSDSGTEYEQYF
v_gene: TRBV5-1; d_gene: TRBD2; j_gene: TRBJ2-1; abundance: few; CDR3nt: TGCGCCAGCAGCCTACGGGAACTAGCGGGAGAAGGAGACAGCCTTAATGAGCAGTTCTTC; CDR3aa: CASSLRELAGEGDSLNEQFF
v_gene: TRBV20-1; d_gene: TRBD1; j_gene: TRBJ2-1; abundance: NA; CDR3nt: TGCAGTGCTAGGAAGGGGGCGAACGACAATGAGCAGTTCTTC; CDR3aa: CSARKGANDNEQFF
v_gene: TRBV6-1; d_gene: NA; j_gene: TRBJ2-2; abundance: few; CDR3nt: TGTGCCAGCAGTGTAAGGTGGGACACCGGGGAGCTGTTTTTT; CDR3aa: CASSVRWDTGELFF
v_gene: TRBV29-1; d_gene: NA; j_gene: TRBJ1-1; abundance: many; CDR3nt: TGCAGCGTCCCCCGGGGGGAAGCTTTCTTT; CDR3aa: CSVPRGEAFF